Following are 2 T cell receptor beta chains from one sample sequenced in a study of regulatory T cells in long-lasting Graves disease. Indicated time point: newly diagnosed GD, antithyroid drugs for less than 3 months. After RNA was extracted from PBMCs, the TCR library was made from it. According to the study, TCR beta libraries were built with iRepertoire HTBI primers and CDR3-region Arm-PCR. TCRdb recomputed calls from the multiplex PCR reads with MiXCR, one row per CDR3 protein. The profile shows 560,000 or so distinct CDR3 sequences, around 16% of them singletons. These data also formed part of another study, on T cells in Graves' hyperthyroidism and ophthalmopathy.

The material was peripheral blood mononuclear cells (PBMCs), obtained at new diagnosis, from a patient treated with antithyroid drugs. These receptors all stem from a young man with Graves disease.

This clonotype was detected many times. The rearrangement joins TRBV30 to TRBJ2-7, with D possibly TRBD1 on 5 matching bases. This CDR3 comprises 13 residues. Germline CDR1 and CDR2: GTSNPN and SVGIG (reference sequence). V lost 0 bases, J lost 6 bases, and 12 bases lay in between. The CDR3 DNA reads TGTGCCTGGAGTGTACGGCCAGGGCGCGAGCAGTACTTC. It encodes CAWSVRPGREQYF.

Ten or more counts support this clonotype. The J gene is TRBJ1-5, the V gene TRBV18; 8 nucleotides agree with TRBD1. The CDR3 sequence is 16 residues long. Losses at the gene ends were 2 bases for V and 4 bases for J; bases not matched to a gene: 7. Germline CDR1 and CDR2: KGHSH and LQKENI. The CDR3 protein is CASSPGTGALNQPQHF. In DNA, the CDR3 is TGTGCCAGCTCACCAGGGACAGGAGCTTTAAATCAGCCCCAGCATTTT.